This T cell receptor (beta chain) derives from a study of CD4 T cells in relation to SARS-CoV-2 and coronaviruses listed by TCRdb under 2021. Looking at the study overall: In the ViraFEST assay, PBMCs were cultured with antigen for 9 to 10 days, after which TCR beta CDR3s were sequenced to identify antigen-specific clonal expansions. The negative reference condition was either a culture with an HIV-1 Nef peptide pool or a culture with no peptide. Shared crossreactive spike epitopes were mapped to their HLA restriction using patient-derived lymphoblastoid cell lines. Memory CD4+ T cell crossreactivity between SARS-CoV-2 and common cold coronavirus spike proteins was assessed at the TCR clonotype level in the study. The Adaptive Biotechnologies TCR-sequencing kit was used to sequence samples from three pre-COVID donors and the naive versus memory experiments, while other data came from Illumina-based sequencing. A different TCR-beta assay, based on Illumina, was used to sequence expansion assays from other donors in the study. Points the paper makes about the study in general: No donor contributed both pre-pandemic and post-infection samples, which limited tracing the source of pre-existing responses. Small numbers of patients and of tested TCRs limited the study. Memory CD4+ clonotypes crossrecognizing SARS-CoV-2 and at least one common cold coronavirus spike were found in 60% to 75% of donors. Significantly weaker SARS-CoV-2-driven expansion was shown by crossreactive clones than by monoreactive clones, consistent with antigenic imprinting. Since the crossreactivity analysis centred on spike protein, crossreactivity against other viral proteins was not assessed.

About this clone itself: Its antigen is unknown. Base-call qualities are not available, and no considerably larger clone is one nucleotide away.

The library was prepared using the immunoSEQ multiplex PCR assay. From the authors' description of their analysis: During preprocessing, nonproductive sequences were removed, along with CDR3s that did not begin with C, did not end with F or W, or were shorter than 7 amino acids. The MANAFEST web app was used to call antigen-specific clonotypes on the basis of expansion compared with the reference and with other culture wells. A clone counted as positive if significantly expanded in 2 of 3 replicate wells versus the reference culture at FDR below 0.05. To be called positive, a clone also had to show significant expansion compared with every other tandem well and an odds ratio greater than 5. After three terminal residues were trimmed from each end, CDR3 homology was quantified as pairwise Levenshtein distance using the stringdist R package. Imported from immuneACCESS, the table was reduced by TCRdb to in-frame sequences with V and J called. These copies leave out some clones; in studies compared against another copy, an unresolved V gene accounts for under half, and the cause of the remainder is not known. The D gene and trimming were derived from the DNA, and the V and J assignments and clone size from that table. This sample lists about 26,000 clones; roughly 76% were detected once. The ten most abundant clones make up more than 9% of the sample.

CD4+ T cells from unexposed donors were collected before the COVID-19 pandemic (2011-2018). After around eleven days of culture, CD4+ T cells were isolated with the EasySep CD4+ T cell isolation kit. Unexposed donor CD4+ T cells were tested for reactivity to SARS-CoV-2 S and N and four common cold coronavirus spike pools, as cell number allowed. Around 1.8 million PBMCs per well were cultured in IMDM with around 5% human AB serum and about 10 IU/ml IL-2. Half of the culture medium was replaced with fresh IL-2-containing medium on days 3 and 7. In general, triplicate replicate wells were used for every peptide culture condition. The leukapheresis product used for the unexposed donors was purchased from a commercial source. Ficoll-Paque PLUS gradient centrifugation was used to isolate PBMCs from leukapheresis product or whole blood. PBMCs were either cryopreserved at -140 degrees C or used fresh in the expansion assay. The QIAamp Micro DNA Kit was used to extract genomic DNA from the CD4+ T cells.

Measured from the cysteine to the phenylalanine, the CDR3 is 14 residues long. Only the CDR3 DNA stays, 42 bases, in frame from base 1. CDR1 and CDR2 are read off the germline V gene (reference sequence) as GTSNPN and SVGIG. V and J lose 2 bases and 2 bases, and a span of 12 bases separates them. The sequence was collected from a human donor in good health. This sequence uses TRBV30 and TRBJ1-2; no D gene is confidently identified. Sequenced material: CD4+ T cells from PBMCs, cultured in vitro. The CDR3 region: CAWSTNPDNYGYTF. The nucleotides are TGTGCCTGGAGTACTAATCCAGACAACTATGGCTACACCTTC.